The sequence of this TCR beta chain was determined in a study of identical twins. Study conclusions and caveats: Conclusions leaned on cross-sectional statistical analysis and did not track the same donors over time.

Between the trimmed V and J ends, which lost 0 bases and 2 bases, there was a span of 14 bases. This CDR3 spans 16 amino acids. Germline V gene data show CDR1 as MGHRA and CDR2 as YSYEKL. This clonotype appeared a few times. Its target is not known. TCRdb re-derived calls from the 5' RACE reads in MiXCR, one entry per CDR3 protein. Of a few hundred thousand distinct CDR3 sequences in the sample, approximately 8.7% were seen once. The material sequenced was naive T cells sorted from blood. The chain carries TRBV4-1 and TRBJ2-7; D gene ambiguous. The sequence derives from a woman aged 45 to 65 in good health. Written as DNA, the CDR3 is TGCGCCAGCAGCCAAGAATCGGCGGCTAGAGCCTACGAGCAGTACGTC. Its translation: CASSQESAARAYEQYV.